The 5 T cell receptor beta chains presented below share a single source sample, sequenced in a study of CD8 T cells in Susac syndrome. About 0.5 to 1 ug RNA was reverse transcribed with random hexamers. TCRdb recomputed calls from the immunoSEQ multiplex PCR reads with MiXCR, one row per CDR3 protein. Of about 160,000 distinct CDR3 sequences listed, 85% to 95% were seen once; the top ten hold around 0.13%. The source material was CD4+ T cells from PBMCs. The origin of the receptors is a human donor in good health.

The chain carries TRBV23-1 and TRBJ1-2; the D is unclear. TRBV23-1 is reported as an ORF; its role is uncertain. This CDR3 is 13 amino acids long. V was trimmed by 4 bases and J by 6 bases, leaving 12 bases between them. The CDR3 coding sequence is TGCGCCAGCAGTCTCCGCACTAGACATGGCTACACCTTC. This gives the protein CASSLRTRHGYTF.

V usage is TRBV18 and J usage is TRBJ2-1; no definite D call. Looked up from germline, CDR1 is KGHSH and CDR2 is LQKENI. CDR3 size: 13 residues. Between the trimmed V and J ends, which lost 2 bases and 3 bases, there was a span of 5 bases. Written as DNA, the CDR3 is TGTGCCAGCTCACCAGCTAGCTACAATGAGCAGTTCTTC. Its translation is CASSPASYNEQFF.

The V and J genes are TRBV6-6 and TRBJ1-5, with D perhaps TRBD1 (5 bases). The CDR3 has 15 amino acids. Germline loops: CDR1 MNHNY, CDR2 SVGAGI (reference sequence). V lost 7 bases to trimming and J lost 4 bases, with 17 bases between them. CDR3 residues: CASKIDSRPNQPQHF. In DNA, the CDR3 is TGTGCCAGCAAGATCGACAGTCGCCCTAATCAGCCCCAGCATTTT.

The gene calls are TRBV29-1 and TRBJ1-4; 9 bases are shared with TRBD1. The CDR3 is 13 amino acids. Germline CDR1 is SQVTM and CDR2 is ANQGSEA. The V and J ends lost 6 bases and 8 bases, in that order; junction bases with no gene match: 7. As DNA, the CDR3 is TGCAGCGTAGGACAGGGGCTGGGGGAAAAACTGTTTTTT. Its translation is CSVGQGLGEKLFF.

The genes are TRBV18 and TRBJ2-7; weak D call: TRBD2 (6 bases). The CDR3 has 13 residues. V lost 3 bases and J lost 6, with 12 bases in between. Germline V gene data show CDR1 as KGHSH and CDR2 as LQKENI. The CDR3 bases are TGTGCCAGCTCACCGGGAGGTCGCTCCGAGCAGTACTTC. Its protein is CASSPGGRSEQYF.